The sequence of this TCR beta chain was determined in a study of T cells after yellow fever vaccination. Each CDR3 protein is one row after TCRdb ran MiXCR on the 5' RACE reads. The sample lists 250,000 to 400,000 distinct CDR3 sequences, over 3.5% occurring once. J was trimmed by 3 bases and V by 3 bases; bases with no gene match: 3. The CDR3 extends over 14 amino acids. Germline assignment: CDR1 KGHSH and CDR2 LQKENI. The sample in question was PBMCs, obtained 15 days after the yellow fever booster vaccination. This clonotype was obtained from a man younger than 35 who received the YFV17D yellow fever vaccine. The chain is built from TRBV18 and TRBJ1-1; 8 bases align to TRBD1. In DNA, the CDR3 is TGTGCCAGCTCACCCCAGGGGGCCGACACTGAAGCTTTCTTT. Its protein is CASSPQGADTEAFF.